This TCR beta chain was recovered during a study of glioma-infiltrating T cells after dendritic cell vaccination. Germline V CDR1 and CDR2: SGHTA, FQGTGA. Trimming left V 4 bases short and J 8 bases short, with 18 bases between. The CDR3 sequence is 15 residues long. The immunoSEQ assay amplified TCRB CDR3 from up to roughly 2 ug DNA. Only in-frame clones appear in the TCRdb table, and some are missing; sequencing was by immunoSEQ multiplex PCR. The profile covers around 92,000 clones, with 80% appearing a single time and roughly 5.5% taken by the ten largest. Time point reported: after dendritic cell vaccination, including at tumor progression/relapse.

The TCR originated in a human donor with glioblastoma. V usage is TRBV7-3 and J usage is TRBJ2-4; D may be TRBD1 (6 bases). The starting material was blood, obtained after dendritic cell vaccination. DNA for the CDR3: TGTGCCAGCAGCTCTGATCCGGGGCCAGGGGACATTCAGTACTTC. This codes for CASSSDPGPGDIQYF.